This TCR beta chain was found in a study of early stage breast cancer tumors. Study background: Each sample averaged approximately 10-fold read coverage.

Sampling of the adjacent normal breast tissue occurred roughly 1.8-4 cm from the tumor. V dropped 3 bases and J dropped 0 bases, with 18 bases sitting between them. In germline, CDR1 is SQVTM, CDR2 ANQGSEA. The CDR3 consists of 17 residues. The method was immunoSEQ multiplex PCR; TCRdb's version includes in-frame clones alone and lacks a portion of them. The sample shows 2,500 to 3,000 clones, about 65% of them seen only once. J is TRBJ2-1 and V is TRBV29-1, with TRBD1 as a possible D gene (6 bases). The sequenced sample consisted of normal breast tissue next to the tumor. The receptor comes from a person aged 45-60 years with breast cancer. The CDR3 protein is CSVELATGFLSYNEQFF. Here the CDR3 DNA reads TGCAGCGTTGAGTTGGCCACAGGGTTCCTCTCCTACAATGAGCAGTTCTTC.